The next 30 T cell receptor beta chains were all read from a single sample in a study of shared clonotypes between healthy human individuals. Only in-frame clones appear in the TCRdb table, and some are missing; sequencing was by immunoSEQ multiplex PCR. The sample holds about 2 million clones, 85% to 95% seen once. Source material: naive CD4+ T cells sorted from blood. The subset is: CD45RA+ positively selected. Source of these receptors: a man in his late teens or twenties in good health.

DNA of the CDR3: TGTGCCAGCAGCTCCTGGGGGAGGTACGATGGCTACACCTTC. Encoded protein: CASSSWGRYDGYTF. The rearrangement joins TRBV21-1 to TRBJ1-2. TRBV21-1 is classified as a pseudogene. The CDR3 totals 14 residues.

The gene calls are TRBV6-6 and TRBJ1-2; 8 positions agree with TRBD1. CDR1 and CDR2 (germline): MNHNY, SVGAGI (reference sequence). Trimming cost V 6 bases and J 5 bases; bases outside gene matches: 5. This CDR3 spans 13 amino acids. CDR3 region: CASRATGVYGYTF. The CDR3 bases are TGTGCCAGCAGGGCGACAGGGGTATATGGCTACACCTTC.

This rearrangement joins TRBV27 to TRBJ1-6, with D possibly being TRBD1 (5 bases). In germline, CDR1 is MNHEY, CDR2 SMNVEV (reference sequence). The CDR3 is 13 residues long. The V and J ends lost 3 bases and 10 bases respectively, with 10 bases between them. CDR3 DNA: TGTGCCAGCAGTTTGAAGGGGATCTCACCCCTCCACTTT. Its translation is CASSLKGISPLHF.

The V call is TRBV19, the J call TRBJ2-5, with a weak D call TRBD1 (7 bases). This CDR3 is 13 amino acids long. Germline CDR1 LNHDA, CDR2 SQIVND (reference sequence). The V end lost 6 bases, the J end lost 5 bases, and 13 bases lay between the germline ends. The DNA of the CDR3 is TGTGCCAGTAGCTTGGAGGGGGCCGAGACCCAGTACTTC. Translated: CASSLEGAETQYF.

A single count supports this clone. The chain employs TRBV19 and TRBJ1-5; 9 bases are a match to TRBD1. The germline gives CDR1 LNHDA, CDR2 SQIVND (reference sequence). The CDR3 contains 14 residues. V shed 10 bases and J 6 bases; nucleotides not matched to a gene: 10. CDR3 coding DNA: TGTGCCACCTCCTACAGGGGGCTCGTTCAGCCCCAGCATTTT. Translated, it gives CATSYRGLVQPQHF.

This rearrangement joins TRBV28 to TRBJ1-2, with unresolved D. This CDR3 region has 16 residues. V lost 2 bases, J lost 4 bases, and 17 bases lay in between. Germline CDR1 MDHEN, CDR2 SYDVKM. The CDR3 DNA reads TGTGCCAGCAGTTTAGGGAAGTTATCGGTGGTCTATGGCTACACCTTC. Translated: CASSLGKLSVVYGYTF.

The CDR3 protein is CASSYSGRIPDTQYF. The CDR3 DNA follows: TGTGCCAGCAGCTATAGCGGGAGGATCCCAGATACGCAGTATTTT. This chain links TRBV7-9 with TRBJ2-3; 10 nucleotides align to TRBD2. CDR1 is SEHNR and CDR2 is FQNEAQ in the germline V gene (reference sequence). The CDR3 totals 15 residues. J lost 4 bases, V lost 4 bases, and 5 bases had no gene match.

In this sample, this clone turned up once. This chain links TRBV28 with TRBJ1-5; D not certain. Trimming shortened V by 6 bases and J by 7 bases, and 13 bases separated the two germline ends. CDR3 length: 13 residues. CDR1 and CDR2 from the germline V gene are MDHEN and SYDVKM. The CDR3 is CASRVSLGQPQHF. For the CDR3, the DNA is TGTGCCAGCAGAGTGTCGTTGGGCCAGCCCCAGCATTTT.

The CDR3 loop reads CASSQQGNQPQHF. CDR3 in DNA: TGCGCCAGCAGCCAACAGGGTAATCAGCCCCAGCATTTT. The chain carries TRBV4-3 and TRBJ1-5, with D perhaps TRBD1 (5 bases). The CDR3 runs 13 residues. V was shortened by 2 bases and J by 4 bases, with 6 bases between the two germline ends. Germline-derived CDR1 and CDR2 are LGHNA and YSLEER.

The rearrangement links TRBV6-5 to TRBJ2-1; maybe TRBD1 (6 bases). The CDR3 contains 15 residues. From germline, CDR1 is MNHEY and CDR2 SVGAGI. With 2 bases removed from V and 6 bases from J, the gap between germline ends came to 14 bases. CDR3 region: CASSYEGLGGNEQFF. The CDR3 DNA reads as TGTGCCAGCAGTTACGAGGGGTTAGGGGGCAATGAGCAGTTCTTC.

The chain combines TRBV18 with TRBJ1-2; TRBD1 might be the D (5 bases). Germline-derived CDR1 and CDR2 are KGHSH and LQKENI. V was shortened by 1 base and J by 5 bases, with 11 bases between the two germline ends. The CDR3 covers 14 residues. In DNA form, the CDR3 reads TGTGCCAGCTCACCACTGGACACTCGATATGGCTACACCTTC. Its protein product is CASSPLDTRYGYTF.

Points on this clone: An end of the junction differs from the germline gene, which may be a read error. V is TRBV28 and J is TRBJ2-7; D possibly corresponds to TRBD2 (5 bases). The CDR3 contains 13 residues. The germline gives CDR1 MDHEN, CDR2 SYDVKM. The CDR3 region is CASSFPSSHEQYF. The CDR3 DNA sequence: TGTGCCAGCAGTTTTCCTAGCTCCCACGAGCAGTACTTC.

The chain has TRBV7-2 and TRBJ2-5; a possible D gene is TRBD1 (6 bases). This CDR3 has 15 amino acids. Trimming removed 5 bases from V and 2 bases from J, with 15 bases in between. Germline CDR1 SGHTA, CDR2 FQGNSA. This chain's CDR3 is CASSPGAGPQETQYF. In DNA form, the CDR3 reads TGTGCCAGCAGCCCAGGGGCAGGCCCACAAGAGACCCAGTACTTC.

Regarding this clone: Additional DNA sequences in this sample encode the identical CDR3. The V call is TRBV5-1, the J call TRBJ2-3; the D is unclear. V was cut by 0 bases and J by 0 bases, with 11 bases left in between. The germline CDR1 and CDR2 sequences are SGHRS and YFSETQ. This CDR3 region has 16 residues. The CDR3 protein is CASSLAASTSTDTQYF. The DNA of the CDR3 is TGCGCCAGCAGCTTGGCTGCATCAACTAGCACAGATACGCAGTATTTT.

V and J are TRBV5-6 and TRBJ1-3; D call uncertain. The V gene lost 0 bases and the J gene lost 0 bases, with 7 bases spanning the gap. The CDR3 is 15 amino acids. Germline V gives CDR1 SGHDT, CDR2 YYEEEE. For the CDR3, the DNA is TGTGCCAGCAGCTTGGGTCCGATCTCTGGAAACACCATATATTTT. This gives the protein CASSLGPISGNTIYF.

The V gene is TRBV4-3, the J gene TRBJ2-7, with a weak D call TRBD1 (5 bases). V was cut by 0 bases and J by 6 bases, with 9 bases left in between. CDR3 length equals 13 residues. Germline values: CDR1 LGHNA, CDR2 YSLEER. CDR3 in amino acids: CASSQDTGSEQYF. The CDR3 coding sequence is TGCGCCAGCAGCCAAGATACAGGTTCCGAGCAGTACTTC.

V gene TRBV7-2 combines with J gene TRBJ2-1; 10 bases map to TRBD1. The CDR3 consists of 15 residues. The V gene's germline CDR1 is SGHTA and CDR2 FQGNSA. After removal of 4 bases from V and 3 bases from J, the junction contained 3 bases not matched to a gene. CDR3 DNA: TGTGCCAGCAGCTGGGGACAGGGGATCTACAATGAGCAGTTCTTC. Protein: CASSWGQGIYNEQFF.

V is TRBV9 and J is TRBJ1-2, with TRBD1 matching 7 bases. The CDR3 is 14 amino acids. CDR1 SGDLS and CDR2 YYNGEE come from the germline V gene. After removal of 0 bases from V and 6 bases from J, the junction contained 5 bases not matched to a gene. The CDR3 sequence: CASSVEGTVNGYTF. CDR3 nucleotide sequence: TGTGCCAGCAGCGTAGAGGGGACAGTTAATGGCTACACCTTC.

Here the CDR3 DNA reads TGTGCCAGCAGCCGGGACGACGAGCAGTACTTC. Translating gives CASSRDDEQYF. V and J are TRBV5-6 and TRBJ2-7, with D possibly called TRBD1 or TRBD2 (5 bases each). V lost 4 bases, J lost 5 bases, and 7 bases lay in between. The CDR3 is 11 residues long. CDR1 is SGHDT, CDR2 YYEEEE, per germline.

The chain employs TRBV2 and TRBJ1-2, with 8 nucleotides matching TRBD1. Germline lookup yields CDR1 SNHLY and CDR2 FYNNEI. J lost 6 bases, V lost 5 bases, and 11 bases had no gene match. This CDR3 is built from 15 residues. CDR3 in amino acids: CASSIKGQGLDGYTF. The CDR3 DNA sequence: TGTGCCAGCAGTATAAAAGGACAGGGACTCGATGGCTACACCTTC.

The rearrangement joins TRBV7-2 to TRBJ1-1, with D uncertain. Looked up from germline, CDR1 is SGHTA and CDR2 is FQGNSA. The CDR3 loop spans 13 amino acids. V was shortened by 5 bases and J by 0 bases, with 7 bases between the two germline ends. Written as DNA, the CDR3 is TGTGCCAGCAGCGGCTTGGTGAACACTGAAGCTTTCTTT. Its translation is CASSGLVNTEAFF.

Of note for this clone: One end of the junction varies from germline; a read error may be responsible. The V call is TRBV28, the J call TRBJ2-7; a weak D match, TRBD1 (5 bases). From germline, CDR1 is MDHEN and CDR2 SYDVKM. This CDR3 region has 12 residues. This chain's CDR3 is CASSLPPDRVNF. CDR3 DNA sequence: TGTGCCAGCAGTTTACCCCCCGACAGAGTTAACTTC.

The chain recombines TRBV10-3 with TRBJ2-3; D is perhaps TRBD2 (6 bases). V lost 8 bases, J lost 0 bases, and 15 bases lay in between. This CDR3 comprises 15 residues. CDR1 and CDR2 from the germline V gene are ENHRY and SYGVKD. CDR3 amino acids: CAIAQGLTSTDTQYF. In DNA form, the CDR3 reads TGTGCCATCGCCCAGGGACTGACTAGCACAGATACGCAGTATTTT.

The V and J genes are TRBV4-3 and TRBJ2-3; D remains ambiguous. V lost 0 bases, J lost 7 bases, and 11 bases lay in between. Germline values: CDR1 LGHNA, CDR2 YSLEER. This CDR3 comprises 14 residues. In DNA, the CDR3 is TGCGCCAGCAGCCAAGAGCTGGGGTCGTATACGCAGTATTTT. The encoded protein is CASSQELGSYTQYF.

About this clone itself: Other nucleotide sequences from this sample produce the same CDR3. The rearrangement uses TRBV9 and TRBJ2-3; no clear D. The germline CDR1 and CDR2 sequences are SGDLS and YYNGEE. V was trimmed by 1 base and J by 2 bases, leaving 11 bases between them. The CDR3 is made up of 15 amino acids. This CDR3 reads CASSVTPTPTDTQYF. The DNA for the CDR3 is TGTGCCAGCAGCGTAACCCCGACCCCCACAGATACGCAGTATTTT. Looking up the rest from reference TRBV9 and TRBJ2-3 gives the full variable domain: DSGVTQTPKHLITATGQRVTLRCSPRSGDLSVYWYQQSLDQGLQFLIQYYNGEERAKGNILERFSAQQFPDLHSELNLSSLELGDSALYFCASSVTPTPTDTQYFGPGTRLTVL.

The chain uses TRBV5-1 and TRBJ2-1; 10 positions agree with TRBD2. The CDR3 is 15 residues long. V was pared by 3 bases and J by 8 bases, with 8 bases of the junction left unmatched. Germline V gene lookup returns CDR1 SGHRS and CDR2 YFSETQ. The DNA of the CDR3 is TGCGCCAGCAGCTCCCGGACTAGCGGAAACGATGAGCAGTTCTTC. Translation: CASSSRTSGNDEQFF.

The CDR3 protein is CASSLSDRGRYEQYF. Here the CDR3 DNA reads TGTGCCAGCAGTTTAAGCGACAGGGGGCGGTACGAGCAGTACTTC. The chain recombines TRBV28 with TRBJ2-7; 10 bases are shared with TRBD1. CDR3 length: 15 residues. The germline V gene has CDR1 MDHEN and CDR2 SYDVKM. The V gene end was trimmed by 2 bases and the J gene end by 4 bases; junction bases not matched to a gene: 5.

The V and J genes are TRBV23-1 and TRBJ1-6; D not certain. TRBV23-1 is flagged as an ORF with uncertain function. CDR3 size: 11 residues. V was trimmed by 4 bases and J by 7 bases, leaving 2 bases between them. CDR3 DNA sequence: TGCGCCAGCAGTCTCAATTCACCCCTCCACTTT. Translating it yields CASSLNSPLHF.

The chain employs TRBV18 and TRBJ2-1; no clear D. Germline V gene sequence: CDR1 KGHSH, CDR2 LQKENI. The CDR3 covers 13 residues. Trimming pared 3 bases from V and 9 bases from J, leaving 12 bases between. The chain's CDR3 is CASSPTGIPEQFF. The CDR3 coding sequence is TGTGCCAGCTCACCGACCGGAATCCCTGAGCAGTTCTTC.

The CDR3 coding sequence is TGTGCCAGTAGTAGAAGGGGGGCCGGGGAGCTGTTTTTT. Translation: CASSRRGAGELFF. The chain uses TRBV19 and TRBJ2-2, with D perhaps TRBD1 or TRBD2 (6 bases each). With 4 bases removed from V and 6 bases from J, the gap between germline ends came to 9 bases. Germline loops: CDR1 LNHDA, CDR2 SQIVND (reference sequence). CDR3 length equals 13 residues. Based on the CDR3 plus reference TRBV19 and TRBJ2-2, the full variable domain is DGGITQSPKYLFRKEGQNVTLSCEQNLNHDAMYWYRQDPGQGLRLIYYSQIVNDFQKGDIAEGYSVSREKKESFPLTVTSAQKNPTAFYLCASSRRGAGELFFGEGSRLTVL.